Listed here are 20 T cell receptor beta chains from one sample, sequenced in a study of PD-1 blockade in classical Hodgkin lymphoma. Sequencing used immunoSEQ multiplex PCR; TCRdb keeps in-frame clones, though not all of them. Of roughly 150,000 clones listed, approximately 80% are singletons. All patients relapsed after autologous stem cell transplantation, and brentuximab vedotin exposure varied. Source: peripheral blood mononuclear cells (PBMCs), taken before the second cycle of nivolumab. The source of these receptors is a human donor with classical Hodgkin lymphoma.

The V and J genes are TRBV5-4 and TRBJ2-6, with 8 bases that match TRBD1. The junction had 12 bases not matched to a gene; V was cut back by 4 bases and J by 3 bases. The CDR3 runs to 18 residues. CDR1 and CDR2 (germline): SGHNT, YYREEE (reference sequence). CDR3 sequence reads: CASSLGGQVPSGANVLTF. The CDR3 nucleotides read TGTGCCAGCAGCCTCGGGGGACAGGTGCCGAGTGGGGCCAACGTCCTGACTTTC.

This chain connects TRBV7-8 to TRBJ1-4, with TRBD1 matching over 8 bases. This CDR3 comprises 13 residues. Germline V gene data show CDR1 as SGHVS and CDR2 as FQNEAQ. V dropped 4 bases and J dropped 8; count of bases not matched to a gene: 3. CDR3 loop: CASSSRTGEKLFF. The CDR3 nucleotides are TGTGCCAGCAGCTCTCGGACAGGGGAAAAACTGTTTTTT.

V gene TRBV19 combines with J gene TRBJ2-1; 11 nucleotides match TRBD2. Germline CDR1 LNHDA, CDR2 SQIVND (reference sequence). The CDR3 contains 15 residues. After removal of 7 bases from V and 4 bases from J, the junction contained 6 bases not matched to a gene. In DNA, the CDR3 is TGTGCCAGTAACCCTAGCGGGAGGACGTACAATGAGCAGTTCTTC. This sequence encodes CASNPSGRTYNEQFF.

J is TRBJ2-7 and V is TRBV5-1; D could derive from TRBD1 or TRBD2 (6 bases each). The V end was cut by 3 bases, the J end by 6 bases, with 22 bases between. Germline lookup yields CDR1 SGHRS and CDR2 YFSETQ. The CDR3 runs 16 residues. CDR3 bases: TGCGCCAGCAGCTCGCCCCCGGGACCCGGGGGCTCCGAGCAGTACTTC. Protein sequence: CASSSPPGPGGSEQYF.

The V and J genes are TRBV5-8 and TRBJ2-1; 9 bases line up with TRBD2. Germline V lookup: CDR1 SGHTS, CDR2 YDEGEE. V dropped 3 bases and J dropped 7; count of bases not matched to a gene: 14. The CDR3 consists of 17 residues. The CDR3 DNA is TGTGCCAGCAGCTGGAGACCGGCCAGCGGGGGGTGGAATGAGCAGTTCTTC. Amino acids: CASSWRPASGGWNEQFF. The full variable domain, rest sourced from reference TRBV5-8 and TRBJ2-1, is EAGVTQSPTHLIKTRGQQATLRCSPISGHTSVYWYQQALGLGLQFLLWYDEGEERNRGNFPPRFSGRQFPNYSSELNVNALELEDSALYLCASSWRPASGGWNEQFFGPGTRLTVL.

The chain has TRBV7-9 and TRBJ2-7; a weak D match, TRBD2 (6 bases). The CDR3 has 15 amino acids. The germline CDR1 and CDR2 sequences are SEHNR and FQNEAQ (reference sequence). V dropped 4 bases and J dropped 3 bases, with 16 bases sitting between them. For the CDR3, the DNA is TGTGCCAGCAGCTCAGGTGCCAGCGGGTACTACGAGCAGTACTTC. Protein sequence: CASSSGASGYYEQYF.

The genes are TRBV29-1 and TRBJ2-7, with 8 bases identical to TRBD2. The ends lost 7 bases at V and 6 bases at J; junction bases unmatched: 5. Germline CDR1 is SQVTM and CDR2 is ANQGSEA. The length of the CDR3 is 11 residues. The CDR3 reads CSAKRETEQYF. DNA for the CDR3: TGCAGCGCGAAGCGGGAGACCGAGCAGTACTTC.

The chain joins TRBV10-1 to TRBJ1-2; TRBD1 might be the D (5 bases). Germline loops: CDR1 WNHNN, CDR2 SYGVQD (reference sequence). V lost 3 bases and J lost 4, with 15 bases in between. This CDR3 region has 15 residues. CDR3 DNA: TGCGCCAGCAGTGATCTTGGCCGAGACAGCTATGGCTACACCTTC. Translated: CASSDLGRDSYGYTF.

This chain uses TRBV7-9 with TRBJ2-7, with 7 bases fitting TRBD2. From germline, CDR1 is SEHNR and CDR2 FQNEAQ (reference sequence). This CDR3 region has 13 residues. V shed 0 bases and J 7 bases; nucleotides not matched to a gene: 3. CDR3 protein: CASSLAGGFEQYF. The CDR3 bases are TGTGCCAGCAGCTTAGCGGGGGGGTTTGAGCAGTACTTC.

This chain connects TRBV2 to TRBJ2-1, with TRBD2 matching over 7 bases. After removal of 4 bases from V and 1 base from J, the junction contained 10 bases not matched to a gene. The CDR3 is made up of 17 amino acids. Per the germline V gene, CDR1 is SNHLY and CDR2 is FYNNEI. This CDR3 reads CASSGRGAGRSYNEQFF. CDR3 nucleotides: TGTGCCAGCAGTGGCCGGGGAGCGGGGAGGTCCTACAATGAGCAGTTCTTC.

This sequence joins TRBV6-5 and TRBJ1-2; D is uncertain. This CDR3 has 15 amino acids. Germline values: CDR1 MNHEY, CDR2 SVGAGI. The V end lost 2 bases, the J end lost 3 bases, and 13 bases lay between the germline ends. CDR3 coding DNA: TGTGCCAGCAGTTACGGTTCACCTGCATACTATGGCTACACCTTC. This encodes CASSYGSPAYYGYTF.

CDR3 protein: CASSLGTSGGPKYF. CDR3 DNA: TGTGCCAGCAGCTTAGGGACTAGCGGGGGGCCGAAGTACTTC. This sequence joins TRBV7-2 and TRBJ2-5, with TRBD2 matching over 14 bases. From germline, CDR1 is SGHTA and CDR2 FQGNSA. After removal of 1 base from V and 12 bases from J, the junction contained 4 bases not matched to a gene. The CDR3 has 14 amino acids.

The chain has TRBV27 and TRBJ2-1; TRBD2 aligns across 11 bases. The CDR3 runs 15 residues. V lost 6 bases to trimming and J lost 6 bases; unmatched junction nucleotides: 7. Looked up from germline, CDR1 is MNHEY and CDR2 is SMNVEV (reference sequence). The DNA of the CDR3 is TGTGCCAGCAGACTACTAGCGGGAGAGACCAATGAGCAGTTCTTC. Translated, it gives CASRLLAGETNEQFF.

The genes are TRBV5-1 and TRBJ2-1; D unclear. The CDR3 spans 14 residues. Germline-derived CDR1 and CDR2 are SGHRS and YFSETQ. Trimming shortened V by 0 bases and J by 6 bases, and 10 bases separated the two germline ends. CDR3 amino acids: CASSLGQSGNEQFF. The CDR3 nucleotides are TGCGCCAGCAGCTTGGGTCAGTCAGGCAATGAGCAGTTCTTC.

In this sample, this clone turned up many times. The chain recombines TRBV2 with TRBJ1-2, with D tentatively TRBD1 (5 bases). V lost 3 bases and J 6 bases, leaving 14 bases between the germline ends. The CDR3 sequence is 14 residues long. Germline V gene sequence: CDR1 SNHLY, CDR2 FYNNEI. As DNA, the CDR3 is TGTGCCAGCAGTGATGGGACCACCCGGGATGGCTACACCTTC. It codes for CASSDGTTRDGYTF.

This clone was counted a few times. CDR3 residues: CASSANTGELFF. CDR3 coding DNA: TGTGCCAGCAGCGCAAACACCGGGGAGCTGTTTTTT. The rearrangement links TRBV9 to TRBJ2-2; no clear D. There are 12 residues in the CDR3. The V and J ends lost 3 bases and 2 bases respectively, with 2 bases between them. Germline V gene sequence: CDR1 SGDLS, CDR2 YYNGEE.

J is TRBJ2-7 and V is TRBV11-2; 10 nucleotides match TRBD2. Germline V gene data show CDR1 as SGHAT and CDR2 as FQNNGV. The CDR3 totals 14 residues. The ends lost 3 bases at V and 4 bases at J; junction bases unmatched: 3. CDR3 residues: CASSFLAGGYEQYF. CDR3 coding DNA: TGTGCCAGCAGCTTTTTAGCGGGGGGTTACGAGCAGTACTTC.

This sequence joins TRBV6-4 and TRBJ1-1; D ambiguous. This CDR3 region has 16 residues. Germline V gene lookup returns CDR1 MRHNA and CDR2 SNTAGT. Trimming stripped 6 bases from V and 4 bases from J, with 21 bases between. In DNA form, the CDR3 reads TGTGCCAGCAGGGGATTCCCCACCCGGGTCGGCACTGAAGCTTTCTTT. Encoded protein: CASRGFPTRVGTEAFF.

The chain combines TRBV9 with TRBJ2-3; TRBD1 matches 7 bases. CDR1 is SGDLS and CDR2 is YYNGEE in the germline V gene. J was trimmed by 2 bases and V by 2 bases; bases with no gene match: 5. This CDR3 spans 15 amino acids. CDR3 amino acids: CASSVRGLPTDTQYF. As DNA, the CDR3 is TGTGCCAGCAGCGTTAGGGGGCTCCCCACAGATACGCAGTATTTT.

J is TRBJ1-4 and V is TRBV9; a weak D match, TRBD1 (6 bases). CDR3 length: 17 amino acids. V was cut by 0 bases and J by 7 bases, with 19 bases left in between. Germline CDR1 and CDR2: SGDLS and YYNGEE. CDR3 coding DNA: TGTGCCAGCAGCGTAGGAGCTTCTCCTATAGGGGGTGAAAAACTGTTTTTT. Its protein product is CASSVGASPIGGEKLFF.